The 17 T cell receptor beta chains below come from one sample, sequenced in a study of T cell changes during pregnancy in multiple sclerosis. Sequencing was performed with immunoSEQ multiplex PCR; in TCRdb, only in-frame clones are kept and a portion is missing. The sample contains over 50,000 clones, roughly 89% of which appear only once. Input material: peripheral blood from another person, used as feeder cells. The receptor source for this set is a human donor whose cells served as feeder cells for cultures in a pregnancy study.

A single count supports this clone. This rearrangement joins TRBV6-1 to TRBJ2-7; 8 bases match TRBD1. The CDR3 runs to 15 residues. Germline values: CDR1 MNHNS, CDR2 SASEGT. Trimming cost V 6 bases and J 4 bases; bases outside gene matches: 11. This CDR3 is CASSLAVRGRYEQYF. The CDR3 DNA reads TGTGCCAGCAGCCTCGCGGTCAGGGGGCGTTACGAGCAGTACTTC.

This chain links TRBV6-1 with TRBJ2-1; D gene ambiguous. The CDR3 is 12 amino acids. Germline CDR1 MNHNS, CDR2 SASEGT. Trimming shortened V by 3 bases and J by 8 bases, and 8 bases separated the two germline ends. The CDR3: CASSDKGYEQFF. CDR3 DNA sequence: TGTGCCAGCAGTGATAAGGGCTATGAGCAGTTCTTC.

The chain employs TRBV7-2 and TRBJ2-1, with 9 bases identical to TRBD2. This CDR3 comprises 15 residues. With V trimmed by 5 bases and J by 9 bases, 11 bases remained unmatched. Germline assignment: CDR1 SGHTA and CDR2 FQGNSA. The CDR3 is CASSPPWGGRAEQFF. The CDR3 DNA reads TGTGCCAGCAGCCCCCCGTGGGGCGGGAGGGCTGAGCAGTTCTTC.

The gene calls are TRBV19 and TRBJ2-3, with D perhaps assigned TRBD1 or TRBD2 (5 bases each). The V gene lost 6 bases and the J gene lost 1 base, with 14 bases spanning the gap. The germline CDR1 and CDR2 sequences are LNHDA and SQIVND (reference sequence). The CDR3 has 15 amino acids. The CDR3 protein is CASRTGRGGTDTQYF. In DNA, the CDR3 is TGTGCCAGTAGAACTGGGAGAGGGGGCACAGATACGCAGTATTTT.

The chain employs TRBV5-5 and TRBJ2-5; 10 bases align to TRBD1. Germline V CDR1 and CDR2: SGHKS, YYEKEE (reference sequence). The CDR3 spans 16 residues. Trimming took 0 bases from V and 5 from J; bases not matched to a gene: 7. The CDR3 nucleotides read TGTGCCAGCAGCTTGGATGGGACAGGGGTTATTGAGACCCAGTACTTC. Translated, it gives CASSLDGTGVIETQYF. Combining the CDR3 with reference TRBV5-5 and TRBJ2-5 gives the whole variable domain DAGVTQSPTHLIKTRGQQVTLRCSPISGHKSVSWYQQVLGQGPQFIFQYYEKEERGRGNFPDRFSARQFPNYSSELNVNALLLGDSALYLCASSLDGTGVIETQYFGPGTRLLVL.

This clone was detected a few times. Within the sample, other DNA sequences also encode this same CDR3. The chain carries TRBV7-9 and TRBJ1-5; D gene ambiguous. The CDR3 has 13 residues. Germline V gene lookup returns CDR1 SEHNR and CDR2 FQNEAQ (reference sequence). V lost 1 base and J lost 2, with 3 bases in between. CDR3 bases: TGTGCCAGCAGCTTAGACGGCAATCAGCCCCAGCATTTT. It encodes CASSLDGNQPQHF.

CDR3 sequence reads: CASSLRQAISYGYTF. CDR3 nucleotides: TGTGCCAGCAGTTTGAGACAGGCGATATCCTATGGCTACACCTTC. The V call is TRBV28, the J call TRBJ1-2; weak D call: TRBD1 (6 bases). CDR3 length: 15 amino acids. The V gene's germline CDR1 is MDHEN and CDR2 SYDVKM. V gave up 3 bases and J gave up 4 bases, with 15 bases separating them.

The V gene is TRBV6-4, the J gene TRBJ2-1, with D tentatively TRBD2 (5 bases). CDR1 and CDR2 (germline): MRHNA, SNTAGT. This CDR3 has 10 amino acids. The CDR3 DNA follows: TGTGCAGAAGAGGAGGATGAGCAGTTCTTC. This gives the protein CAEEEDEQFF.

The chain links TRBV18 to TRBJ2-1; D ambiguous. Per the germline V gene, CDR1 is KGHSH and CDR2 is LQKENI. The CDR3 consists of 10 residues. The V and J ends lost 6 bases and 3 bases respectively, with 0 bases between them. The DNA of the CDR3 is TGTGCCAGCTCCTACAATGAGCAGTTCTTC. Its protein product is CASSYNEQFF.

This chain links TRBV5-1 with TRBJ2-1; D uncertain. V was clipped by 2 bases and J by 7 bases, with 13 bases between them. CDR1 and CDR2 (germline): SGHRS, YFSETQ. CDR3 size: 14 residues. The CDR3 loop reads CASSFGPQGNEQFF. The CDR3 nucleotides read TGCGCCAGCAGCTTTGGGCCTCAAGGGAATGAGCAGTTCTTC.

This clone was detected a few times. The chain has TRBV19 and TRBJ1-2, with D unclear. This CDR3 is 13 amino acids long. V was pared by 3 bases and J by 8 bases, with 13 bases between. Germline CDR1 LNHDA, CDR2 SQIVND (reference sequence). The CDR3 DNA reads TGTGCCAGTAGTATTCTCACTAGCGGCGGCTACACCTTC. Translating it yields CASSILTSGGYTF.

The chain links TRBV4-3 to TRBJ1-5; D perhaps matches TRBD1 (5 bases). Germline loops: CDR1 LGHNA, CDR2 YSLEER. The germline V and J ends were trimmed by 0 bases and 7 bases, with 13 bases remaining between them. The CDR3 length is 15 residues. This chain's CDR3 is CASSQDGAEEQPQHF. The CDR3 bases are TGCGCCAGCAGCCAAGATGGGGCAGAAGAACAGCCCCAGCATTTT.

The chain links TRBV29-1 to TRBJ1-1; 9 nucleotides line up with TRBD1. Trimming at V came to 7 bases and at J to 3 bases, leaving 6 bases not matched to a gene. The CDR3 is 13 amino acids. Germline V lookup: CDR1 SQVTM, CDR2 ANQGSEA. For the CDR3, the DNA is TGCAGCGGAGGGACAGGGCTAGACACTGAAGCTTTCTTT. This translates into CSGGTGLDTEAFF.

The V call is TRBV4-2, the J call TRBJ1-1; TRBD1 might be the D (6 bases). V was clipped by 0 bases and J by 4 bases, with 15 bases between them. The CDR3 is made up of 16 amino acids. Germline-derived CDR1 and CDR2 are LGHNA and YNFKEQ. Here the CDR3 reads CASSQDITGPSTEAFF. The CDR3 bases are TGTGCCAGCAGCCAAGATATTACAGGGCCCAGCACTGAAGCTTTCTTT.

This chain uses TRBV6-1 with TRBJ1-1; the match to TRBD1 covers 7 bases. The V segment lost 3 bases and the J segment 7 bases; nucleotides outside the gene matches: 17. Germline V lookup: CDR1 MNHNS, CDR2 SASEGT. This CDR3 comprises 17 residues. The CDR3 here is CASSDRVSDRQGREAFF. The CDR3 DNA reads as TGTGCCAGCAGTGATCGCGTTTCGGATAGACAGGGACGTGAAGCTTTCTTT.

This chain links TRBV4-2 with TRBJ2-6; TRBD1 might be the D (5 bases). Germline assignment: CDR1 LGHNA and CDR2 YNFKEQ. Trimming removed 1 base from V and 2 bases from J, with 9 bases in between. This CDR3 region has 16 residues. The DNA of the CDR3 is TGTGCCAGCAGCCAAGGAAGGACAACTGGGGCCAACGTCCTGACTTTC. Its translation is CASSQGRTTGANVLTF.

V is TRBV6-6 and J is TRBJ2-2, with D unclear. The length of the CDR3 is 13 residues. CDR1 is MNHNY and CDR2 is SVGAGI in the germline V gene (reference sequence). The V and J ends lost 5 bases and 0 bases respectively, with 4 bases between them. CDR3 residues: CASSRTNTGELFF. The CDR3 DNA reads TGTGCCAGCAGTAGGACGAACACCGGGGAGCTGTTTTTT.